This T cell receptor beta chain stems from a study of blood T cell repertoires in COVID-19. The CDR3 is 10 residues long. V gave up 3 bases and J gave up 5 bases, with 4 bases separating them. CDR1 is GTSNPN, CDR2 SVGIG, per germline (reference sequence). The table came from immunoSEQ multiplex PCR; TCRdb's copy has only in-frame clones and leaves some out. The sample contains roughly 200,000 clones, approximately 83% of which appear only once. The chain joins TRBV30 to TRBJ2-5; no reliable D call. Source material: peripheral blood. This clonotype was sampled from a man aged 40-49 years with acute or convalescent COVID-19. In DNA form, the CDR3 reads TGTGCCTGGAGGGAGGAGACCCAGTACTTC. Amino acids: CAWREETQYF.